What follows describes a single T cell receptor (beta chain). Its antigen is not known. For Graves' hyperthyroidism to be stable, ophthalmopathy could not progress within 18 months. Amplified TCR beta CDR3 regions came from RNA transcripts. The HTBI primer set drove a first-round RT-PCR of the TCR CDR3. Each CDR3 protein gets one entry after TCRdb re-called the multiplex PCR reads with MiXCR. Of about 700,000 distinct CDR3 sequences listed, 11% to 15% are singletons. The length of the CDR3 is 20 residues. The germline CDR1 and CDR2 sequences are SGDLS and YYNGEE. The trim removed 2 bases at V and 0 bases at J, leaving 7 bases unmatched. This entry is derived from a study of T cells in Graves' hyperthyroidism and ophthalmopathy. Findings of the study overall: Most thyroid clonotypes that were expanded above 0.001 also turned up in blood.

The source of this sequence is a woman between 18 and 29 years old with Graves' hyperthyroidism. V is TRBV9 and J is TRBJ2-2; 16 bases fit TRBD2. Material for sequencing was blood. For the CDR3, the DNA is TGTGCCAGCAGCGTGGCCCCGGGACTAGCGGGAGGGCCGAACACCGGGGAGCTGTTTTTT. It encodes CASSVAPGLAGGPNTGELFF.